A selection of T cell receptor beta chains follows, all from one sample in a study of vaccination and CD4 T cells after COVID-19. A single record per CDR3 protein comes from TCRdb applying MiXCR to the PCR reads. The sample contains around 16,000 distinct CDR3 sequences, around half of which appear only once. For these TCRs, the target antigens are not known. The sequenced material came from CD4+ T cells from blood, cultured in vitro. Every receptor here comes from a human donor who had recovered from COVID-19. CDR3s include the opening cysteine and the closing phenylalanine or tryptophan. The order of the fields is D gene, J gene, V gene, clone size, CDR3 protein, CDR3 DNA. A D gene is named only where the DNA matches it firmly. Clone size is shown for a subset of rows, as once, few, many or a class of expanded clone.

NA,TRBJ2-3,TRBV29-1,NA,CSVERALADTQYF,TGCAGCGTTGAAAGGGCCCTCGCAGATACGCAGTATTTT
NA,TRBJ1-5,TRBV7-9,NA,CASATGGDQPQHF,TGTGCCAGCGCCACCGGCGGGGACCAGCCCCAGCATTTT
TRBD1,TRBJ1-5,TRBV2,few,CASSRDSRKQPQHF,TGTGCCAGCAGTCGGGACAGCCGGAAACAGCCCCAGCATTTT
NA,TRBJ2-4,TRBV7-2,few,CASSLMALDIQYF,TGTGCCAGCAGCTTAATGGCGTTGGACATTCAGTACTTC
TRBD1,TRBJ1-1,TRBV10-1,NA,CASSPGTGRNTEAFF,TGCGCCAGCAGTCCCGGGACAGGGCGGAACACTGAAGCTTTCTTT
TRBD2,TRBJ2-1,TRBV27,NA,CASSSAGTRLTHEQFF,TGTGCCAGCAGTTCCGCCGGGACTAGGTTGACTCATGAGCAGTTCTTC
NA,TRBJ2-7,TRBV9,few,CASSVDLKTYEQYF,TGTGCCAGCAGCGTAGATCTGAAAACCTACGAGCAGTACTTC
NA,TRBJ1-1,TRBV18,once,CASSMSRGEAFF,TGTGCCAGCTCAATGTCTAGAGGCGAAGCTTTCTTT
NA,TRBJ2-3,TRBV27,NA,CASSLSWVGGDTQYF,TGTGCCAGCAGTTTATCATGGGTGGGGGGCGATACGCAGTATTTT
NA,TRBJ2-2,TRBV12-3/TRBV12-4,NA,CASRGAGNTGELFF,TGTGCCAGCAGGGGGGCGGGGAACACCGGGGAGCTGTTTTTT
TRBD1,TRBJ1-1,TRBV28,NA,CASSLKGAEAFF,TGTGCCAGCAGTCTAAAGGGGGCTGAGGCTTTCTTT
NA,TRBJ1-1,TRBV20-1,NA,CSARELMGAFF,TGCAGTGCTAGAGAATTGATGGGAGCTTTCTTT
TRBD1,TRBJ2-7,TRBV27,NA,CASSLYRRDRVYEQYF,TGTGCCAGCAGTTTATACCGCCGGGACAGAGTTTACGAGCAGTACTTC
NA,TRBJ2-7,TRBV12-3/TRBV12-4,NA,CASTGTPLSEQYF,TGTGCCAGCACCGGGACTCCCCTGAGCGAGCAGTACTTC
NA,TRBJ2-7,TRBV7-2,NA,CASSLASSYEQYF,TGTGCCAGCAGCTTAGCCTCCTCCTACGAGCAGTACTTC
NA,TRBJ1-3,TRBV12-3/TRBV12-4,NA,CASSPGFSGNTIYF,TGTGCCAGCAGTCCAGGGTTTTCCGGAAACACCATATATTTT
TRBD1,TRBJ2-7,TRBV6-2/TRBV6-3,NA,CASNPFRTGAYEQYF,TGTGCCAGCAACCCTTTCCGGACAGGAGCCTACGAGCAGTACTTC
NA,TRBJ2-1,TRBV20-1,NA,CSCLNYNEQFF,TGCAGTTGCCTAAATTACAATGAGCAGTTCTTC
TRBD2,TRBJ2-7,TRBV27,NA,CASWRRETYEQYF,TGTGCCAGCTGGAGGCGGGAGACCTACGAGCAGTACTTC
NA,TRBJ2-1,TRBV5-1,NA,CASSLVSGSYNEQFF,TGCGCCAGCAGCTTGGTTAGCGGCTCCTACAATGAGCAGTTCTTC
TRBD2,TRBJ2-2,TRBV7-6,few,CASSLRTGGTGELFF,TGTGCCAGCAGCCTACGAACGGGGGGCACCGGGGAGCTGTTTTTT
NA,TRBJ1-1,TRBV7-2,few,CASSSAGSISDLNTEAFF,TGTGCCAGCAGCTCCGCGGGCAGTATCTCAGATCTAAACACTGAAGCTTTCTTT
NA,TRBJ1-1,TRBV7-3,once,CASSLTRSTEAFF,TGTGCCAGCAGCTTAACCCGGAGCACTGAAGCTTTCTTT
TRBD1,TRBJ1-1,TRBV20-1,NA,CSARPGGYKAFF,TGCAGTGCACGCCCAGGGGGGTACAAAGCTTTCTTT
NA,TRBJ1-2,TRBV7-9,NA,CASSSTGTVHGYTF,TGTGCCAGCAGTTCTACCGGGACGGTCCATGGCTACACCTTC
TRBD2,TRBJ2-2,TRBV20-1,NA,CSAPTSGGAGELFF,TGCAGTGCTCCGACTAGCGGGGGGGCCGGGGAGCTGTTTTTT
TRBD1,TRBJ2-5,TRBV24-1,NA,CATSAWTGDQETQYF,TGTGCCACCAGTGCTTGGACAGGGGACCAAGAGACCCAGTACTTC
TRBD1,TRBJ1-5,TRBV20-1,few,CSALPGQGNQPQHF,TGCAGTGCTCTACCGGGACAGGGCAATCAGCCCCAGCATTTT
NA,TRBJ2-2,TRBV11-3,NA,CASTPGSAGELFF,TGTGCCAGCACCCCAGGGTCCGCCGGGGAGCTGTTTTTT
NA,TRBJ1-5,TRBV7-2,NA,CASSLGAVSNQPQHF,TGTGCCAGCAGCTTAGGGGCGGTTAGCAATCAGCCCCAGCATTTT
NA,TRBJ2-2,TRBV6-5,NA,CASSYSHWRVNTGELFF,TGTGCCAGCAGTTACTCGCATTGGCGGGTGAACACCGGGGAGCTGTTTTTT
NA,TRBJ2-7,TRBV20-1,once,CSAVPGFPDEQYF,TGCAGTGCTGTACCGGGCTTTCCCGACGAGCAGTACTTC
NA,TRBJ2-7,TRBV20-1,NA,CSARAPRNFYEQYF,TGCAGTGCTAGAGCCCCACGTAACTTCTACGAGCAGTACTTC
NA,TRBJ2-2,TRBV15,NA,CATSRVGGRGATGELFF,TGTGCCACCAGCAGAGTCGGGGGCAGGGGTGCCACCGGGGAGCTGTTTTTT
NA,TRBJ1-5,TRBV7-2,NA,CASSRVGADQPQHF,TGTGCCAGCTCCAGGGTGGGGGCGGATCAGCCCCAGCATTTT
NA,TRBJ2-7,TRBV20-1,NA,CSATDPSSYEQYF,TGCAGTGCGACGGACCCCAGCTCCTACGAGCAGTACTTC
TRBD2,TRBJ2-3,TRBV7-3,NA,CASGKAGGPTDTQYF,TGTGCCAGCGGTAAGGCGGGAGGTCCCACAGATACGCAGTATTTT
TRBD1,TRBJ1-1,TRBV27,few,CASSWDRNTEAFF,TGTGCCAGCAGTTGGGACAGGAACACTGAAGCTTTCTTT
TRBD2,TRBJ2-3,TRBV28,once,CASSGASGTGDTQYF,TGTGCCAGCAGTGGTGCTAGCGGGACGGGGGATACGCAGTATTTT
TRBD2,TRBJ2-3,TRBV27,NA,CASSSLLAGGTDTQYF,TGTGCCAGCAGTTCCCTCTTAGCGGGAGGGACAGATACGCAGTATTTT
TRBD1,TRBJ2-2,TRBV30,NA,CAWSMTGLGELFF,TGTGCCTGGAGCATGACAGGGCTCGGGGAGCTGTTTTTT
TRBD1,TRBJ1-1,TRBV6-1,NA,CASSQGRGQAFF,TGTGCCAGCAGCCAAGGGAGGGGGCAAGCTTTCTTT
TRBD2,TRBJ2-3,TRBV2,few,CASSEARGTDTQYF,TGTGCCAGCAGTGAAGCGCGGGGGACAGATACGCAGTATTTT
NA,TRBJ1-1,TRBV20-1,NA,CSARRRGFPGHRPGVEAFF,TGCAGTGCTAGGCGTCGTGGGTTCCCGGGACATCGGCCGGGGGTTGAAGCTTTCTTT
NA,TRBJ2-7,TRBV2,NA,CASSVNYEQYF,TGTGCCAGCAGCGTCAACTACGAGCAGTACTTC
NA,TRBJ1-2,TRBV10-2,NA,CASSEQGYGYTF,TGCGCCAGCAGTGAGCAGGGCTATGGCTACACCTTC
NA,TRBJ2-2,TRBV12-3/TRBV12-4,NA,CASSPRQRGGELFF,TGTGCCAGCAGCCCCAGACAGCGCGGCGGGGAGCTGTTTTTT
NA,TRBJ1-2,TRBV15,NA,CATSRDRAGGYTF,TGTGCCACCAGCAGAGATCGGGCGGGTGGCTACACCTTC
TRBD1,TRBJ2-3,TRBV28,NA,CASRGQGSWRGTDTQYF,TGTGCCAGCAGGGGACAGGGGAGTTGGCGGGGCACAGATACGCAGTATTTT
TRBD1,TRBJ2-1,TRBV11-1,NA,CASSKGQGAYNEQFF,TGTGCCAGCAGCAAGGGACAGGGAGCCTACAATGAGCAGTTCTTC
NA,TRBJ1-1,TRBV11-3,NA,CASSLGGARTEAFF,TGTGCCAGCAGCTTAGGGGGGGCGAGGACTGAAGCTTTCTTT
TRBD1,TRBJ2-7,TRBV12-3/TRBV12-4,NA,CASSSSQGDPYEQYF,TGTGCCAGCAGTTCCTCCCAGGGGGATCCCTACGAGCAGTACTTC
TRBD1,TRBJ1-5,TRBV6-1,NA,CASSGPPGTGGVYSNQPQHF,TGTGCCAGCAGTGGCCCTCCCGGGACAGGGGGGGTCTATAGCAATCAGCCCCAGCATTTT
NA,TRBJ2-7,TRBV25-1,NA,CASSEDSRRTYEQYF,TGTGCCAGCAGTGAGGACTCCCGCAGGACCTACGAGCAGTACTTC
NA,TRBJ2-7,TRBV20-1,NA,CSALGPVYEQYF,TGCAGTGCCTTGGGACCGGTCTACGAGCAGTACTTC
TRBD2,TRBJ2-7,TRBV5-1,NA,CASSLEGGRMGEQYF,TGCGCCAGCAGCTTGGAAGGCGGGAGGATGGGAGAGCAGTACTTC
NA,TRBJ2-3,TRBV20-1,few,CSAGTVATIRDTQYF,TGCAGTGCTGGCACCGTAGCTACGATAAGGGATACGCAGTATTTT
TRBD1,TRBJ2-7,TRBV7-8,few,CASSVDRGDEQYF,TGTGCCAGCAGCGTAGACAGGGGTGACGAGCAGTACTTC
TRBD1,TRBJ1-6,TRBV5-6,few,CASSFRDIQGDSPLHF,TGTGCCAGCAGCTTTAGGGACATTCAGGGGGATTCACCCCTCCACTTT